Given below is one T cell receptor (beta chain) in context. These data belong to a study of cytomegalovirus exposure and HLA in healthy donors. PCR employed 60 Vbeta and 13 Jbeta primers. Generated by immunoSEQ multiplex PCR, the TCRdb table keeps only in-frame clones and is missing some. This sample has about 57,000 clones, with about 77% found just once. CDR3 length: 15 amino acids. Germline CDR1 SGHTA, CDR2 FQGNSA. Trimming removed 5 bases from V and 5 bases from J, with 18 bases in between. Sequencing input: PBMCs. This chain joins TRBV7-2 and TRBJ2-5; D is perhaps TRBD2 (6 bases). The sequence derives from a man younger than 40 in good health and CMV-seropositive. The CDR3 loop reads CASSPPRGRGETQYF. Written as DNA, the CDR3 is TGTGCCAGCAGCCCCCCACGGGGCCGGGGGGAGACCCAGTACTTC.